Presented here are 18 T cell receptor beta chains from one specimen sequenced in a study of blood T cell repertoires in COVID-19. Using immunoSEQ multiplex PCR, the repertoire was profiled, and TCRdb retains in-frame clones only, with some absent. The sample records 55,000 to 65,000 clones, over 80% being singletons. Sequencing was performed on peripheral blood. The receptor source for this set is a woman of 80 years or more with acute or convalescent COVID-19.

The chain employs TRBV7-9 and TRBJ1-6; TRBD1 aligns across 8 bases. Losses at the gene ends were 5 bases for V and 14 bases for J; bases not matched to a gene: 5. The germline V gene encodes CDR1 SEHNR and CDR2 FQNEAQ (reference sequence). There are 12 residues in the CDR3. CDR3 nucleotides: TGTGCCAGCAGCAGCTCGGACAGGGCCCTCCACTTT. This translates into CASSSSDRALHF.

The CDR3 reads CASRDRGYEKLFF. The CDR3 bases are TGTGCCAGCCGGGACAGGGGATATGAAAAACTGTTTTTT. The chain links TRBV19 to TRBJ1-4; 10 bases map to TRBD1. V shed 9 bases, J shed 6 bases, and the junction held 4 bases outside the gene matches. CDR1 is LNHDA and CDR2 is SQIVND in the germline V gene (reference sequence). CDR3 length equals 13 residues.

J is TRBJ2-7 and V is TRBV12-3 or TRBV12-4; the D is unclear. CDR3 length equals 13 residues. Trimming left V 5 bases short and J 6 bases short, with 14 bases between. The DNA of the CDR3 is TGTGCCAGCAGTCCCCTCCCGACGGGCGAGCAGTACTTC. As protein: CASSPLPTGEQYF.

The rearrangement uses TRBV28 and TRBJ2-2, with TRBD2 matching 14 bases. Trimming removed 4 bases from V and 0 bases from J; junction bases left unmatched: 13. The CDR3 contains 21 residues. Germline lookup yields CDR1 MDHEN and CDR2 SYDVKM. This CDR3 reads CASSSIVPGTSGSTNTGELFF. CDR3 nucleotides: TGTGCCAGCAGTTCCATTGTCCCGGGGACTAGCGGGAGTACGAACACCGGGGAGCTGTTTTTT.

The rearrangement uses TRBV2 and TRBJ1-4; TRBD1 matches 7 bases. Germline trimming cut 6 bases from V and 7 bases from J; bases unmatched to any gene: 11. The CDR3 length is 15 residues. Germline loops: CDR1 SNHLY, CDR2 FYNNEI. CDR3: CASRDYGTAPEKLFF. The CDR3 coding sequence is TGTGCCAGCAGGGATTACGGGACAGCCCCTGAAAAACTGTTTTTT. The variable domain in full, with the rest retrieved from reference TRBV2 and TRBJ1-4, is EPEVTQTPSHQVTQMGQEVILRCVPISNHLYFYWYRQILGQKVEFLVSFYNNEISEKSEIFDDQFSVERPDGSNFTLKIRSTKLEDSAMYFCASRDYGTAPEKLFFGSGTQLSVL.

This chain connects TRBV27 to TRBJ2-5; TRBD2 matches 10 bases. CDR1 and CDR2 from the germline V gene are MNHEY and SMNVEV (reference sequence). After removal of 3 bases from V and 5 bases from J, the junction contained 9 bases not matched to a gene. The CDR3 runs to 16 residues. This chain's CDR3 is CASSFASGSRSETQYF. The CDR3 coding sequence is TGTGCCAGCAGTTTTGCTAGCGGGAGTCGGTCGGAGACCCAGTACTTC.

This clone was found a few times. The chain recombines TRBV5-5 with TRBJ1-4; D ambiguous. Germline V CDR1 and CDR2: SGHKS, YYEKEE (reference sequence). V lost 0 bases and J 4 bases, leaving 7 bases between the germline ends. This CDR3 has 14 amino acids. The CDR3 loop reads CASSLGPYNEKLFF. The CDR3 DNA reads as TGTGCCAGCAGCTTGGGTCCTTATAATGAAAAACTGTTTTTT.

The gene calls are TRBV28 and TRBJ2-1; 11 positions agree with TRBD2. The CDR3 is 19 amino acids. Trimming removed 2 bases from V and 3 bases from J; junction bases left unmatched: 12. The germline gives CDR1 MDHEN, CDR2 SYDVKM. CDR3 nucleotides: TGTGCCAGCAGTTTAGTTTGGGGCATAGCGGGAGGGTTCTACAATGAGCAGTTCTTC. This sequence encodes CASSLVWGIAGGFYNEQFF.

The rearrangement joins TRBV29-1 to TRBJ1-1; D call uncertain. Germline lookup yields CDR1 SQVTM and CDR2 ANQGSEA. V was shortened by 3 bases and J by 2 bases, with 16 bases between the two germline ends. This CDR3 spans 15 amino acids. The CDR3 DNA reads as TGCAGCGTTGACAGTAACGGGATCCTAAACACTGAAGCTTTCTTT. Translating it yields CSVDSNGILNTEAFF.

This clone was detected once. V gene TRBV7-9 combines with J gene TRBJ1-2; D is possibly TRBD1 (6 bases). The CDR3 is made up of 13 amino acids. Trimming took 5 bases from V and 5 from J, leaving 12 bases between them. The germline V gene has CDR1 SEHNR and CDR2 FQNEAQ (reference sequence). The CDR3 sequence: CASSTQGRYGYTF. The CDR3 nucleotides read TGTGCCAGCAGCACACAGGGAAGGTATGGCTACACCTTC. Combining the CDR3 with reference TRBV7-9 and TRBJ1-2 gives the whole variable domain DTGVSQNPRHKITKRGQNVTFRCDPISEHNRLYWYRQTLGQGPEFLTYFQNEAQLEKSRLLSDRFSAERPKGSFSTLEIQRTEQGDSAMYLCASSTQGRYGYTFGSGTRLTVV.

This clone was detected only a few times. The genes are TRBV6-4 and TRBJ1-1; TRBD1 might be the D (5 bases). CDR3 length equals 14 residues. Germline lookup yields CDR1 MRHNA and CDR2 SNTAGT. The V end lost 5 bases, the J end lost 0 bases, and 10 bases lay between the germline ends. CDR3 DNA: TGTGCCAGCAGTCCCGACAGTCTGAACACTGAAGCTTTCTTT. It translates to CASSPDSLNTEAFF.

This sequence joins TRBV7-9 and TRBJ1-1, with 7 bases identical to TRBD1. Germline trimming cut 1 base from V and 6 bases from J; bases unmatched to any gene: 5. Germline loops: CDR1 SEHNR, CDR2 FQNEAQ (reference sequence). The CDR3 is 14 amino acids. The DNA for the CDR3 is TGTGCCAGCAGCTTAGTGGAGGGGGCCGCTGAAGCTTTCTTT. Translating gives CASSLVEGAAEAFF.

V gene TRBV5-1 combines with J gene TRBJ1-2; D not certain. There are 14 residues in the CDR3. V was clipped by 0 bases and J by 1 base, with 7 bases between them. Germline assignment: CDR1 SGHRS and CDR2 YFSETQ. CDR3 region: CASSLAADNYGYTF. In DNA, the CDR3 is TGCGCCAGCAGCTTGGCGGCGGATAACTATGGCTACACCTTC.

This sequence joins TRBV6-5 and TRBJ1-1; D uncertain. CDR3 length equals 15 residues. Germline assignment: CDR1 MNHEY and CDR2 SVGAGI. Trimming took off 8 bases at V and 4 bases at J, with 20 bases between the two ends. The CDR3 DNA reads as TGTGCCAGCCGGCGGTCGGCTTCTCCTGGCACTGAAGCTTTCTTT. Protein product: CASRRSASPGTEAFF.

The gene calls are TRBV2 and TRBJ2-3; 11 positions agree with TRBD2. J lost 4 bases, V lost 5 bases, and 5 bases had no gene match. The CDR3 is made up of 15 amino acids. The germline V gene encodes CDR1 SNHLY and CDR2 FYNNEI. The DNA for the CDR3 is TGTGCCAGCAGTTTAGCGGGAGGGCTGGCAGATACGCAGTATTTT. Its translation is CASSLAGGLADTQYF.

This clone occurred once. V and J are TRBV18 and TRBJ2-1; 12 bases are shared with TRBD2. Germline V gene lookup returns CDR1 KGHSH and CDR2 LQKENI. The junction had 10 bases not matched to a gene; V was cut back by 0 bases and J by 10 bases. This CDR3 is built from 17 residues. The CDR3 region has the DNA TGTGCCAGCTCACCACCTTCTAGCGGGGGGGCCCAGGGGGAGCAGTTCTTC. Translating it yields CASSPPSSGGAQGEQFF.

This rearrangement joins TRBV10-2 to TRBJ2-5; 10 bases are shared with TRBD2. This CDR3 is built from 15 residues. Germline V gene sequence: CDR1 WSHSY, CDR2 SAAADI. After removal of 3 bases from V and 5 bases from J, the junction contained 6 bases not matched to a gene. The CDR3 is CASSDPSGRMETQYF. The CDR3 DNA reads TGCGCCAGCAGTGACCCTAGCGGGAGAATGGAGACCCAGTACTTC.

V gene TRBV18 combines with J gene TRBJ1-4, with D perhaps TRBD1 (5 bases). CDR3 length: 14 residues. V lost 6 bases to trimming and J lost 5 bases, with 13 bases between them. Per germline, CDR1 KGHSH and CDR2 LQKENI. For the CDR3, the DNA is TGTGCCAGCTCTAGCGGCCAGGGCAATGAAAAACTGTTTTTT. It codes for CASSSGQGNEKLFF.